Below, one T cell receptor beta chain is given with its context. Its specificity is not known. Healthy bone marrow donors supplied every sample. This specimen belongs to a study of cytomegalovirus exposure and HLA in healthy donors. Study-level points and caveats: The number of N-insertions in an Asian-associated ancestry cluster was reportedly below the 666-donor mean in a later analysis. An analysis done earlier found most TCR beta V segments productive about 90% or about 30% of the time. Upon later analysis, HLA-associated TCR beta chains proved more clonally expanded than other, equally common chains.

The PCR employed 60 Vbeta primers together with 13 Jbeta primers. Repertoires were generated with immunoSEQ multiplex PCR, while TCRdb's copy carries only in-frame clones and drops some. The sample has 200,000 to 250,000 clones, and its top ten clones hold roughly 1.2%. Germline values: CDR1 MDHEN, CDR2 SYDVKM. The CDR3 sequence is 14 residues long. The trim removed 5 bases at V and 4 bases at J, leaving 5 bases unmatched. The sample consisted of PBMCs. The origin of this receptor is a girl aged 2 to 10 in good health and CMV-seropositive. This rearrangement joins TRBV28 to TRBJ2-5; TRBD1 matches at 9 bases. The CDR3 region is CASSNRGRGETQYF. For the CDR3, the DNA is TGTGCCAGCAGTAACAGGGGGCGGGGAGAGACCCAGTACTTC.